A single sample gave rise to the 20 T cell receptor beta chains below, sequenced in a study of blood T cell repertoires in COVID-19. This table comes from immunoSEQ multiplex PCR, and its TCRdb copy is limited to in-frame clones, with some not included. The sample has roughly 100,000 clones, nearly 85% seen once; the top ten hold 10% to 15%. Material for sequencing was peripheral blood. The origin of the receptors is a human donor in a cohort sampled during active or convalescent COVID-19.

The chain combines TRBV19 with TRBJ1-5, with D possibly matching TRBD1 (5 bases). V shed 6 bases and J shed 4 bases, with 13 bases lying between them. This CDR3 is built from 14 residues. CDR1 and CDR2 (germline): LNHDA, SQIVND (reference sequence). The CDR3 DNA is TGTGCCAGTAGCCCTACAGGCGGTAATCAGCCCCAGCATTTT. Amino acid sequence: CASSPTGGNQPQHF.

The chain carries TRBV11-3 and TRBJ1-1, with a tentative D call TRBD1 (6 bases). The germline V gene encodes CDR1 SGHNT and CDR2 YENEEA. The CDR3 spans 14 residues. V was cut by 5 bases and J by 2 bases, with 12 bases left in between. The DNA of the CDR3 is TGTGCCAGCAGCATAGGACAGACTAACACTGAAGCTTTCTTT. Amino acid sequence: CASSIGQTNTEAFF.

This clone has only one observation. The chain links TRBV7-2 to TRBJ1-6; D ambiguous. V lost 1 base and J lost 6, with 7 bases in between. Looked up from germline, CDR1 is SGHTA and CDR2 is FQGNSA. The CDR3 covers 14 residues. CDR3 residues: CASSLGDGNSPLHF. The CDR3 DNA reads as TGTGCCAGCAGCTTAGGAGATGGTAATTCACCCCTCCACTTT.

This chain connects TRBV19 to TRBJ2-7, with a weak D call TRBD1 (6 bases). V was shortened by 4 bases and J by 0 bases, with 13 bases between the two germline ends. Germline V gene sequence: CDR1 LNHDA, CDR2 SQIVND (reference sequence). The CDR3 length is 15 residues. CDR3 nucleotides: TGTGCCAGTAGTACAACCGGGACACCCTCCTACGAGCAGTACTTC. Amino acid sequence: CASSTTGTPSYEQYF.

This clone occurred once. This chain links TRBV15 with TRBJ2-5; TRBD1 aligns across 7 bases. The CDR3 has 14 residues. V was clipped by 3 bases and J by 8 bases; unmatched bases: 9. Germline loops: CDR1 LNHNV, CDR2 YYDKDF (reference sequence). As DNA, the CDR3 is TGTGCCACCAGCAGTCAGGGGGACGATGGAACCCAGTACTTC. Translating gives CATSSQGDDGTQYF.

The rearrangement uses TRBV5-4 and TRBJ1-3, with a weak D call TRBD1 (5 bases). Per the germline V gene, CDR1 is SGHNT and CDR2 is YYREEE (reference sequence). The ends were cut back, 0 bases at V and 3 bases at J, with 13 bases in the middle. This CDR3 has 16 amino acids. The CDR3 sequence is CASSLDPGRVGNTIYF. DNA of the CDR3: TGTGCCAGCAGCTTGGACCCCGGCAGGGTTGGAAACACCATATATTTT.

The chain links TRBV6-5 to TRBJ1-2, with a possible D match to TRBD1 (6 bases). Trimming left V 0 bases short and J 4 bases short, with 15 bases between. CDR1 is MNHEY and CDR2 is SVGAGI in the germline V gene. CDR3 length: 16 residues. CDR3 loop: CASSYSGGARAYGYTF. The CDR3 DNA is TGTGCCAGCAGTTACTCGGGGGGGGCCAGGGCCTATGGCTACACCTTC.

The chain combines TRBV5-5 with TRBJ1-4; 9 bases align to TRBD1. Trimming took 0 bases from V and 4 from J; bases not matched to a gene: 1. Germline CDR1 SGHKS, CDR2 YYEKEE (reference sequence). This CDR3 contains 15 residues. For the CDR3, the DNA is TGTGCCAGCAGCTTGGGGGACAGGGATAATGAAAAACTGTTTTTT. This codes for CASSLGDRDNEKLFF.

This clone was found once. The chain recombines TRBV5-1 with TRBJ1-1; 9 positions agree with TRBD1. In germline, CDR1 is SGHRS, CDR2 YFSETQ. With 1 base clipped from V and 4 bases from J, the junction kept 5 bases outside the gene matches. The CDR3 runs 15 residues. CDR3 nucleotide sequence: TGCGCCAGCAGCTTGTGGGACAGGGTCGCCACTGAAGCTTTCTTT. This translates into CASSLWDRVATEAFF.

The CDR3 DNA sequence: TGTGCCACCAGTGATAGACTAGGGTGGGGAGGGAATGAGCAGTTCTTC. This encodes CATSDRLGWGGNEQFF. The chain carries TRBV24-1 and TRBJ2-1, with 7 bases that match TRBD2. Germline V gene data show CDR1 as KGHDR and CDR2 as SFDVKD. V lost 3 bases, J lost 7 bases, and 11 bases stayed unmatched. The CDR3 covers 16 residues.

In this sample, this clone turned up once. This rearrangement joins TRBV6-2 or TRBV6-3 to TRBJ1-1, with 11 bases lining up with TRBD1. The CDR3 loop spans 17 amino acids. V was clipped by 0 bases and J by 1 base; unmatched bases: 4. Germline CDR1 reads MNHEY; CDR2 reads SVGEGT. Written as DNA, the CDR3 is TGTGCCAGCAGTTACTCGATCGGACAGGGGGCGAACACTGAAGCTTTCTTT. It yields the protein CASSYSIGQGANTEAFF.

This chain links TRBV7-3 with TRBJ2-1, with a tentative D call TRBD2 (6 bases). Trimming shortened V by 5 bases and J by 7 bases, and 15 bases separated the two germline ends. The CDR3 totals 14 residues. Germline V gene data show CDR1 as SGHTA and CDR2 as FQGTGA. The CDR3 DNA is TGTGCCAGCAGCGCCACGGCGGGGAATAATGAGCAGTTCTTC. Translating it yields CASSATAGNNEQFF.

J is TRBJ1-1 and V is TRBV29-1; D may be TRBD1 (6 bases). The V gene's germline CDR1 is SQVTM and CDR2 ANQGSEA. V gave up 6 bases and J gave up 1 base, with 12 bases separating them. The CDR3 covers 13 residues. CDR3 nucleotide sequence: TGCAGCGTCCTGACAGGCCAGAACACTGAAGCTTTCTTT. Translation: CSVLTGQNTEAFF.

This chain connects TRBV11-2 to TRBJ2-7; D possibly corresponds to TRBD2 (7 bases). V lost 1 base and J 3 bases, leaving 13 bases between the germline ends. The CDR3 runs 15 residues. Germline CDR1 reads SGHAT; CDR2 reads FQNNGV. This CDR3 is CASSLVEGGLYEQYF. As DNA, the CDR3 is TGTGCCAGCAGCTTAGTGGAGGGGGGGCTCTACGAGCAGTACTTC.

This clone was seen only once. The chain links TRBV5-5 to TRBJ2-1, with D perhaps matching TRBD2 (5 bases). Germline V gene lookup returns CDR1 SGHKS and CDR2 YYEKEE (reference sequence). The V end lost 6 bases, the J end lost 6 bases, and 10 bases lay between the germline ends. The CDR3 is made up of 12 amino acids. This CDR3 is CASTGSLNEQFF. CDR3 bases: TGTGCCAGCACGGGGTCCCTCAATGAGCAGTTCTTC.

The chain is built from TRBV19 and TRBJ2-1, with D uncertain. The V and J ends lost 10 bases and 3 bases respectively, with 10 bases between them. Germline V CDR1 and CDR2: LNHDA, SQIVND (reference sequence). CDR3 size: 12 residues. The CDR3 sequence: CATRRGYNEQFF. The CDR3 DNA sequence: TGTGCCACGCGCAGAGGCTACAATGAGCAGTTCTTC.

The chain combines TRBV3-1 (or the pseudogene TRBV3-2) with TRBJ1-2; D is unclear. With 2 bases removed from V and 9 bases from J, the gap between germline ends came to 16 bases. The CDR3 is 14 amino acids. CDR1 and CDR2 from the germline V gene are LGHDT and YNNKEL (reference sequence). The CDR3 sequence is CASSQRAGSFSYTF. The CDR3 DNA is TGTGCCAGCAGCCAACGAGCAGGTTCTTTTAGCTACACCTTC.

The chain uses TRBV5-1 and TRBJ2-3, with 7 bases aligning to TRBD2. The CDR3 length is 15 residues. CDR1 and CDR2 from the germline V gene are SGHRS and YFSETQ. The V gene end was trimmed by 7 bases and the J gene end by 0 bases; junction bases not matched to a gene: 8. The CDR3 spells CASSQTSRSTDTQYF. CDR3 nucleotide sequence: TGCGCCAGCTCCCAGACTAGCAGAAGCACAGATACGCAGTATTTT.

V usage is TRBV29-1 and J usage is TRBJ2-1; possible D gene TRBD2, 6 bases. CDR1 is SQVTM and CDR2 is ANQGSEA in the germline V gene. V was cut by 3 bases and J by 0 bases, with 12 bases left in between. This CDR3 comprises 15 residues. The CDR3 reads CSVDRSGDSYNEQFF. The CDR3 nucleotides are TGCAGCGTTGATCGGTCGGGGGACTCCTACAATGAGCAGTTCTTC.

The chain carries TRBV6-5 and TRBJ1-2, with TRBD1 identical over 10 bases. CDR1 is MNHEY, CDR2 SVGAGI, per germline. The CDR3 extends over 14 amino acids. Trimming removed 6 bases from V and 5 bases from J; junction bases left unmatched: 6. CDR3 amino acids: CASRTGGAKYGYTF. CDR3 DNA: TGTGCCAGCAGGACAGGGGGCGCAAAGTATGGCTACACCTTC.